This T cell receptor (beta chain) was captured by sequencing in a study of shared clonotypes between healthy human individuals. All donors qualified as healthy HIV-negative adults and had experienced no recent acute infections or vaccinations. Researchers partitioned CD4+ cells into CD45RA+ naive and CD45RA-negative memory subsets. V lost 1 base and J lost 3; bases outside the gene matches: 11. The CDR3 extends over 18 amino acids. Germline V gene lookup returns CDR1 SGHTA and CDR2 FQGNSA. Concerning this clone: The antigen is unknown.

Per the original data handling: Junction-only immunoSEQ data arrived without quality scores, meaning filtering differed. Assay: immunoSEQ multiplex PCR; the TCRdb copy retains only in-frame clones and omits some. The V and J calls and clone size come from that table; D and trimming were worked out from the DNA. Of about 2.3 million clones in the sample, around 92% are singletons; the top ten hold around 0.38%. Study findings and constraints: Though the depth was large, rarefaction showed that sorted-subset sequencing was incomplete.

Sequencing used naive CD4+ T cells from PBMCs. Subset reported: CD45RA+ positively selected. The sequence was obtained from a man younger than 35 in good health. Some clones in this sample may be carry-over from other donors' samples. This chain connects TRBV7-2 to TRBJ2-2; 7 bases match TRBD2. The CDR3 protein is CASSLGFAGEEYTGELFF. DNA for the CDR3: TGTGCCAGCAGCTTAGGTTTTGCGGGAGAAGAATACACCGGGGAGCTGTTTTTT.